The clone carrying this T cell receptor beta chain occurred a few times. CDR1 is MNHEY and CDR2 is SMNVEV in the germline V gene (reference sequence). The V end lost 5 bases, the J end lost 3 bases, and 11 bases lay between the germline ends. The CDR3 sequence is 14 residues long. The data belong to a study of T cell responses to AZD1222 COVID-19 vaccine. Measured with immunoSEQ multiplex PCR; TCRdb has only the in-frame clones, and not every one. The sample consists of more than 95,000 clones, approximately 84% of them appearing once. This specimen consisted of peripheral blood, obtained on day 0 of AZD1222 vaccination. The chain combines TRBV27 with TRBJ1-5, with a tentative D call TRBD1 (5 bases). The clonotype comes from an adult in good health. The CDR3 region is CASSQGADNQPQHF. CDR3 DNA: TGTGCCAGCAGTCAAGGGGCGGACAATCAGCCCCAGCATTTT.